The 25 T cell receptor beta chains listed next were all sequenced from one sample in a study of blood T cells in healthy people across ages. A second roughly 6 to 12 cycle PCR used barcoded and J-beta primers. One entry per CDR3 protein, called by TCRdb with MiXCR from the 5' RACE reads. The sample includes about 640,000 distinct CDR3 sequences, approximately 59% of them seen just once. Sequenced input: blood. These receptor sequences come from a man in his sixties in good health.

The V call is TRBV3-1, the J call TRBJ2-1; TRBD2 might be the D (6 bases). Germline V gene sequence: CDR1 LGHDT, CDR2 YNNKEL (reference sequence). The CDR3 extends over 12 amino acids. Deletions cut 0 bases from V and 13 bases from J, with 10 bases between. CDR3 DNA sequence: TGTGCCAGCAGCCAAGATACTAGCATTCAGTTCTTC. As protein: CASSQDTSIQFF.

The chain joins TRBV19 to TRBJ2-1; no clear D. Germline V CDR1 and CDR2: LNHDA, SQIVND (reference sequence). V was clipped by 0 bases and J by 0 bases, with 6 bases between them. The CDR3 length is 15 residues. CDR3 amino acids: CASSIDRSSYNEQFF. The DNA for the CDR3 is TGTGCCAGTAGTATAGACCGGAGCTCCTACAATGAGCAGTTCTTC.

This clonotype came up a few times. In DNA form, the CDR3 reads TGTGCCAGCAGCCCCCAGGGGGGCCGTCAGAACTATGGCTACACCTTC. Its protein is CASSPQGGRQNYGYTF. The rearrangement joins TRBV7-2 to TRBJ1-2, with TRBD1 matching 7 bases. J lost 2 bases, V lost 5 bases, and 11 bases had no gene match. Germline values: CDR1 SGHTA, CDR2 FQGNSA. This CDR3 spans 16 amino acids.

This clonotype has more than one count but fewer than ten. CDR3 sequence reads: CASKGRGHETQYF. The CDR3 coding sequence is TGTGCCAGCAAGGGACGGGGTCATGAGACCCAGTACTTC. V and J are TRBV21-1 and TRBJ2-5; the DNA was not compared with TRBD1, the D call given in the table. TRBV21-1 is an annotated pseudogene. This CDR3 is built from 13 residues.

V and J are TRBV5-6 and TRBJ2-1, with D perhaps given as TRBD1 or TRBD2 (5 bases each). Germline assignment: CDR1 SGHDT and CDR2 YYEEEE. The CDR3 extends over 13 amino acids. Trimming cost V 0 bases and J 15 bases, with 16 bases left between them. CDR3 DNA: TGTGCCAGCAGCTTGGCCAACGTGAGGGGTGGGTTCTTC. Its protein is CASSLANVRGGFF.

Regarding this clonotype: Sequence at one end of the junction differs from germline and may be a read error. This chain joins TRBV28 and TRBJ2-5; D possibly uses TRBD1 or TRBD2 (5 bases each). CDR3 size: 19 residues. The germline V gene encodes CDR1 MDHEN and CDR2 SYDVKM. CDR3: CASSSRPRTRGGRSETQYF. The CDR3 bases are TGTGCCAGTAGTTCAAGGCCGAGGACACGGGGCGGAAGATCGGAGACCCAGTACTTC.

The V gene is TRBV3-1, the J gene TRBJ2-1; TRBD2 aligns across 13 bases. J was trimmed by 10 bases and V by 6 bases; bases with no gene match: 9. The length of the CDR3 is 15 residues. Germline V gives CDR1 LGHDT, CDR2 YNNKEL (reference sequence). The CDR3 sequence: CASSQLAGGPGEQFF. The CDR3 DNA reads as TGTGCCAGCAGTCAACTAGCGGGGGGGCCGGGAGAGCAGTTCTTC.

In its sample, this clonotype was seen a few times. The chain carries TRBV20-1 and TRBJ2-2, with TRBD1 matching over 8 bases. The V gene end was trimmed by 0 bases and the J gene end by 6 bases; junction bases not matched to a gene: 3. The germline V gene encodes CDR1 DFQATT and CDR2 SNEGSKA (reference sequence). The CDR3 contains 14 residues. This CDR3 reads CSARDRGRAGELFF. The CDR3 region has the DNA TGCAGTGCTAGAGACAGGGGGCGCGCCGGGGAGCTGTTTTTT.

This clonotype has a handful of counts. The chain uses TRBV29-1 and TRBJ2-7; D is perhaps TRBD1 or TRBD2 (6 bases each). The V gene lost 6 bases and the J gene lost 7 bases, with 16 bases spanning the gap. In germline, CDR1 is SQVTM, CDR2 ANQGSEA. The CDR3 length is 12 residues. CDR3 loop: CSVRRGPEEQYF. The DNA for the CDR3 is TGCAGCGTCCGACGGGGGCCGGAAGAGCAGTACTTC.

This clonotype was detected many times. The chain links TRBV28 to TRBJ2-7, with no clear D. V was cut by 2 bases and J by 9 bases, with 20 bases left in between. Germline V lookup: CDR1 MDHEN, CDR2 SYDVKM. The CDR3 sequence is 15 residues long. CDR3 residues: CASSLDPGPGFVQYF. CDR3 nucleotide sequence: TGTGCCAGCAGTTTAGATCCCGGGCCCGGCTTCGTGCAGTACTTC.

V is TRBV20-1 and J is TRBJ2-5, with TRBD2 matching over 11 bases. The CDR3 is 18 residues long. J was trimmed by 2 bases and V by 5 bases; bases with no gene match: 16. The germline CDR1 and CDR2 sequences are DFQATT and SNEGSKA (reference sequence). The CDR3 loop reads CSASPLLAGGPLQETQYF. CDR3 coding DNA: TGCAGTGCTTCCCCCTTGCTAGCGGGGGGCCCGTTACAAGAGACCCAGTACTTC.

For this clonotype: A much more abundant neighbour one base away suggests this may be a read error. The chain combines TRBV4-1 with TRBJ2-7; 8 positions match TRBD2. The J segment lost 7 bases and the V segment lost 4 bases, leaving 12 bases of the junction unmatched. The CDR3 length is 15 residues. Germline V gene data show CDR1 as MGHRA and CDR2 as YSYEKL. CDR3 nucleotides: TGCGCCAGCAGCCCCGAGCGGGGGTCCTACAATGAGCAGTACTTC. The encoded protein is CASSPERGSYNEQYF.

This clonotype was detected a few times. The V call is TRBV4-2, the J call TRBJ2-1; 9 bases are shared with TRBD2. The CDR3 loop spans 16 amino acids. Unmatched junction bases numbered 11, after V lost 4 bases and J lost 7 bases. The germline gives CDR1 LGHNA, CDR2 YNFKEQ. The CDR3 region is CASSPRAGGAVNEQFF. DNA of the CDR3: TGTGCCAGCAGCCCCCGGGCGGGGGGGGCCGTGAATGAGCAGTTCTTC.

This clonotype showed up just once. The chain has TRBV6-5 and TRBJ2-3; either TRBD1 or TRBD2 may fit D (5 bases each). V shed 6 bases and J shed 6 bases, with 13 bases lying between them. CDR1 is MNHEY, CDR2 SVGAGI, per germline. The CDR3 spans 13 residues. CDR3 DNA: TGTGCCAGCAGGGATAGGGGCGGGGATACGCAGTATTTT. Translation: CASRDRGGDTQYF.

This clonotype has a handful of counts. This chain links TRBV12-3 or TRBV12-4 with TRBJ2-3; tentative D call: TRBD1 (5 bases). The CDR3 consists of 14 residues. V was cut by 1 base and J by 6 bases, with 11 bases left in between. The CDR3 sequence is CASSLVGAPDTQYF. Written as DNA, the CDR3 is TGTGCCAGCAGTTTAGTAGGGGCCCCGGATACGCAGTATTTT.

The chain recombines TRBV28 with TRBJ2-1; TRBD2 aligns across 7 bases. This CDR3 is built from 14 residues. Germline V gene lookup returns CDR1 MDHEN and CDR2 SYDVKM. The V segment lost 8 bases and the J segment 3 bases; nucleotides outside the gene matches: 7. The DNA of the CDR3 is TGTGCCAGCTCGTTGGGACTAATCTACAATGAGCAGTTCTTC. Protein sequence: CASSLGLIYNEQFF.

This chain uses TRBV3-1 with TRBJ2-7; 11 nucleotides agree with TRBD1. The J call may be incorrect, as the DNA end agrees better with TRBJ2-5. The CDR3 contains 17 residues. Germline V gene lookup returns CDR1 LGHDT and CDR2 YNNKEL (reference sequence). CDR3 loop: CASSQDVGTGGRETQYF. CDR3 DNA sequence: TGTGCCAGCAGCCAAGATGTTGGGACAGGGGGTAGGGAGACCCAGTACTTC.

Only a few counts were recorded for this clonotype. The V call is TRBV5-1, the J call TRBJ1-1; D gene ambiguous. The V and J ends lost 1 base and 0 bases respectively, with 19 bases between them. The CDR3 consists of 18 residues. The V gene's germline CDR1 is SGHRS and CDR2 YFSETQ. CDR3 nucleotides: TGCGCCAGCAGCTTGTCAGGAGCGCCCCGGACTATGAACACTGAAGCTTTCTTT. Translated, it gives CASSLSGAPRTMNTEAFF. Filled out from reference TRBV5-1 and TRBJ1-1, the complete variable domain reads KAGVTQTPRYLIKTRGQQVTLSCSPISGHRSVSWYQQTPGQGLQFLFEYFSETQRNKGNFPGRFSGRQFSNSRSEMNVSTLELGDSALYLCASSLSGAPRTMNTEAFFGQGTRLTVV.

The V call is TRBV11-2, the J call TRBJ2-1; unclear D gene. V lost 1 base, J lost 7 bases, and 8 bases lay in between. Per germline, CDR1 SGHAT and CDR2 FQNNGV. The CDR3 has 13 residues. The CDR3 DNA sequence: TGTGCCAGCAGCTTAGGTCCGGTAAATGAGCAGTTCTTC. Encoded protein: CASSLGPVNEQFF.

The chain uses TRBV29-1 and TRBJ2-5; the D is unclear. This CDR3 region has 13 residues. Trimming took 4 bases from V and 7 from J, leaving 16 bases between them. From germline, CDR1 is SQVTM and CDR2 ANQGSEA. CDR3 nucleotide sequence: TGCAGCGTTGTGTGGCAGCCGGACGGGACCCAGTACTTC. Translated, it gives CSVVWQPDGTQYF.

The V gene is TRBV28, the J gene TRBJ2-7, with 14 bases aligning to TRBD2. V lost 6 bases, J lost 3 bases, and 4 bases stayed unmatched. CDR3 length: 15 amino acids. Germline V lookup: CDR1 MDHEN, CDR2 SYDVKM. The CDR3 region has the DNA TGTGCCAGCAGGCGGACTAGCGGGGGGTTCTACGAGCAGTACTTC. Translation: CASRRTSGGFYEQYF.

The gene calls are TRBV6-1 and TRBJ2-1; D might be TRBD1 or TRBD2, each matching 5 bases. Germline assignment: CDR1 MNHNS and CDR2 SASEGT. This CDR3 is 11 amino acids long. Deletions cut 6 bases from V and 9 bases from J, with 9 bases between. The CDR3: CASRKGTEQFF. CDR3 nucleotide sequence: TGTGCCAGCAGAAAGGGGACTGAGCAGTTCTTC.

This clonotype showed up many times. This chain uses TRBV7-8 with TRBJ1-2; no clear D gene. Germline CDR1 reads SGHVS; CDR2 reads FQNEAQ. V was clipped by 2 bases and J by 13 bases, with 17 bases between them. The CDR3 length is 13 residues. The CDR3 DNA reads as TGTGCCAGCAGCTTATCGGGCCCAGAAGTTGGCACCTTC. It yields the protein CASSLSGPEVGTF. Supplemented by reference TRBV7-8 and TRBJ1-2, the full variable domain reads GAGVSQSPRYKVAKRGQDVALRCDPISGHVSLFWYQQALGQGPEFLTYFQNEAQLDKSGLPSDRFFAERPEGSVSTLKIQRTQQEDSAVYLCASSLSGPEVGTFGSGTRLTVV.

CDR3 sequence: CSARQVEKLFF. The CDR3 nucleotides are TGCAGTGCTAGACAGGTTGAAAAACTGTTTTTT. This chain uses TRBV20-1 with TRBJ1-4; no clear D. Trimming left V 2 bases short and J 7 bases short, with 5 bases between. The CDR3 totals 11 residues. Germline-derived CDR1 and CDR2 are DFQATT and SNEGSKA (reference sequence).

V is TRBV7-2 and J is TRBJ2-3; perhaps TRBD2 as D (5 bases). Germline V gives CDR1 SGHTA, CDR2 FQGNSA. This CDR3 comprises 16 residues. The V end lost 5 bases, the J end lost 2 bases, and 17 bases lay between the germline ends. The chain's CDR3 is CASSRRTWVTTDTQYF. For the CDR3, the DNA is TGTGCCAGCAGCCGCAGGACTTGGGTTACCACAGATACGCAGTATTTT.